This T cell receptor (beta chain) stems from a study of PD-L1 blockade in urothelial cancer. Overall study context: Bladder-origin urothelial cancer in males described most of the roughly 30 patients. Median T cell yield per blood sample was more than 120,000 cells.

For each patient, 1 to 8 samples were obtained, pretreatment and on-treatment. This clone was observed a single time. V lost 5 bases to trimming and J lost 0 bases, with 16 bases between them. The CDR3 totals 17 residues. The V gene's germline CDR1 is SEHNR and CDR2 FQNEAQ (reference sequence). TCRdb's copy holds only in-frame clones and misses some; the assay was immunoSEQ multiplex PCR. The sample includes some 76,000 clones, roughly nine tenths of them seen just once. The clonotype comes from a man in his sixties with urothelial cancer. The J gene is TRBJ1-4, the V gene TRBV7-9; unclear D gene. The starting material was PBMCs, obtained around atezolizumab (anti-PD-L1) treatment. For the CDR3, the DNA is TGTGCCAGCAGCCCCGGAACTTACAGTGCAACTAATGAAAAACTGTTTTTT. Translated, it gives CASSPGTYSATNEKLFF.